This is a list of T cell receptor beta chains from one sample in a study of shared clonotypes between healthy human individuals. The assay was immunoSEQ multiplex PCR, and TCRdb's table has in-frame clones only and misses some. The table shows roughly 1,800,000 clones, with about 95% occurring only once. Sample: naive CD8+ T cells sorted from blood. The receptor source for this set is a man between 18 and 29 years old in good health. The CDR3 runs from the conserved cysteine through the conserved F or W. A D gene is named only where the DNA matches it firmly. Only some rows state a clone size, as once, few, many or a class for expanded clones.

V gene,J gene,D gene,CDR3 length,clone size,CDR3 DNA,CDR3 protein
TRBV25-1,TRBJ1-4,-,14,-,TGTGCCAGCAGTGAATTAGGGTCATCCGAAAAACTGTTTTTT,CASSELGSSEKLFF
TRBV15,TRBJ2-3,TRBD2,19,-,TGTGCCACCAGCAGAGATCTAGGACTAGCGGGGGAAGAGGCAGATACGCAGTATTTT,CATSRDLGLAGEEADTQYF
TRBV11-2,TRBJ2-1,-,16,-,TGTGCCAGCAGCTTAAGCGCAGGGGCCGCTGGCAATGAGCAGTTCTTC,CASSLSAGAAGNEQFF
TRBV11-1,TRBJ2-5,-,16,-,TGTGCCAGCAGCATTTCAGGGCTGTTTATGGGAGAGACCCAGTACTTC,CASSISGLFMGETQYF
TRBV5-4,TRBJ2-5,-,14,-,TGTGCCAGCAGCTTCGGCCTTATACAAGAGACCCAGTACTTC,CASSFGLIQETQYF
TRBV29-1,TRBJ2-3,-,13,-,TGCAGCACCCTTGAGGGGGTCACAGATACGCAGTATTTT,CSTLEGVTDTQYF
TRBV5-4,TRBJ1-2,TRBD1,13,-,TGTGCCAGCAGCTTTAAGGGGGCGCTCGGCTACACCTTC,CASSFKGALGYTF
TRBV6-5,TRBJ2-7,-,14,-,TGTGCCAGCAGTTACTCCTCGGAAAGCTACGAGCAGTACTTC,CASSYSSESYEQYF
TRBV18,TRBJ2-7,TRBD1,14,once,TGTGCCAGCTCACCACGGGACAGCTCCTACGAGCAGTACTTC,CASSPRDSSYEQYF
TRBV5-1,TRBJ1-1,-,11,-,TGCGCCAGCAGTCAGGGAGCTGAAGCTTTCTTT,CASSQGAEAFF
TRBV7-2,TRBJ1-5,TRBD1,19,-,TGTGCCAGCAGCTCGGTCGCCGGGACAGGGGGTTTCGACTATCAGCCCCAGCATTTT,CASSSVAGTGGFDYQPQHF
TRBV15,TRBJ2-5,-,15,-,TGTGCCACCAGCAGTCCTAGTGAGGGCCAAGAGACCCAGTACTTC,CATSSPSEGQETQYF
TRBV19,TRBJ1-5,-,15,-,TGTGCCAGTAGTGGACGGGGGGTGAGCAATCAGCCCCAGCATTTT,CASSGRGVSNQPQHF
TRBV2,TRBJ1-6,-,18,-,TGTGCCAGCAGCGACCGGGACTCTTTGAGCTCCTATAATTCACCCCTCCACTTT,CASSDRDSLSSYNSPLHF
TRBV28,TRBJ1-5,-,15,once,TGTGCCAGCAACCCCGTAGGGTATGACAATCAGCCCCAGCATTTT,CASNPVGYDNQPQHF
TRBV30,TRBJ1-1,TRBD1,11,once,TGTGCCTGGAGTGGAGACAGGGGAGCTTTCTTT,CAWSGDRGAFF
TRBV6-6,TRBJ2-7,-,12,-,TGTGCCAGCACCTCGAGGGACTACGAGCAGTACTTC,CASTSRDYEQYF
TRBV28,TRBJ1-1,-,12,-,TGTGCCAGCAGTTTCGGAGGGGACCGGGCTTTCTTT,CASSFGGDRAFF
TRBV4-3,TRBJ2-7,-,13,-,TGCGCCAGCAGCCAAGATCTTGAGAGCAGGTGGTACTTC,CASSQDLESRWYF
TRBV13,TRBJ2-3,TRBD2,18,-,TGTGCCAGCAGCTTCCGGACTAGCGGGAGCGAGGTCACAGATACGCAGTATTTT,CASSFRTSGSEVTDTQYF
TRBV9,TRBJ2-3,TRBD2,13,-,TGTGCCAGCAGCGTAGCGGGGGGGGATACGCAGTATTTT,CASSVAGGDTQYF
TRBV7-9,TRBJ2-3,-,17,-,TGTGCCAGCAGCTCGCCCACTTGGGGCGTTCCCCCAGATACGCAGTATTTT,CASSSPTWGVPPDTQYF
TRBV5-4,TRBJ1-1,TRBD1,17,-,TGTGCCAGCAGCGGCCAGGGACAGGGGGGGAGAAACACTGAAGCTTTCTTT,CASSGQGQGGRNTEAFF
TRBV6-5,TRBJ1-5,TRBD1,14,-,TGTGCCAGCGCCGGGACAGGGGTAAATCAGCCCCAGCATTTT,CASAGTGVNQPQHF
TRBV7-2,TRBJ2-5,-,16,-,TGTGCCAGCAGTTCGCGCGCTAGCAGAGTACAAGAGACCCAGTACTTC,CASSSRASRVQETQYF
TRBV7-9,TRBJ2-5,TRBD2,14,-,TGTGCCAGCAGCTTAGTCCTGGGAGGGGAGACCCAGTACTTC,CASSLVLGGETQYF
TRBV29-1,TRBJ2-3,TRBD2,13,-,TGCAGCGTCCTAGCGGGGGGCACAGATACGCAGTATTTT,CSVLAGGTDTQYF
TRBV28,TRBJ2-6,-,13,-,TGTGCCAGCTCGGAGACGGGGGCCAACGTCCTGACTTTC,CASSETGANVLTF
TRBV2,TRBJ2-3,-,14,-,TGTGCCAGCAGTGCCCCAGGAAGCACAGATACGCAGTATTTT,CASSAPGSTDTQYF
TRBV7-9,TRBJ2-3,-,14,-,TGTGCCAGCAGCCCCGTCCTGGATGGAGATACGCAGTATTTT,CASSPVLDGDTQYF
TRBV7-9,TRBJ1-2,-,18,-,TGTGCCAGCAGCTCGCAAAGAGAGGGGACTCTCCAGGCCTATGGCTACACCTTC,CASSSQREGTLQAYGYTF
TRBV9,TRBJ2-2,-,14,-,TGTGCCAGCAGCGATCCGGGGGACACCGGGGAGCTGTTTTTT,CASSDPGDTGELFF
TRBV13,TRBJ2-1,-,16,-,TGTGCCAGCAGCTCCCGGGACCACCTGGGCAACAATGAGCAGTTCTTC,CASSSRDHLGNNEQFF
TRBV7-3,TRBJ2-3,-,14,-,TGTGCCAGCAGCTTGGGGGGAGGACTTGATACGCAGTATTTT,CASSLGGGLDTQYF
TRBV10-1,TRBJ2-7,-,13,-,TGCGCCAGCAGTGAAGGGGAGGCCTACGAGCAGTACTTC,CASSEGEAYEQYF
TRBV7-9,TRBJ2-3,TRBD2,16,-,TGTGCCAGCAGCCCACCGGGACTAGCGGACATTAATACGCAGTATTTT,CASSPPGLADINTQYF
TRBV5-1,TRBJ2-3,-,13,-,TGCGCCAGCAGCTTATGGGGTGAGGATACGCAGTATTTT,CASSLWGEDTQYF
TRBV7-9,TRBJ2-1,TRBD2,15,-,TGTGCCAGCAGCTTTGGACTAGCGGACTACAATGAGCAGTTCTTC,CASSFGLADYNEQFF
TRBV5-1,TRBJ2-3,TRBD2,16,-,TGCGCCAGCAGCCCGACTAGCGGGGAATGGACAGATACGCAGTATTTT,CASSPTSGEWTDTQYF
TRBV4-2,TRBJ2-7,-,15,-,TGTGCCAGCAGGGCGGGAAACACCTCCTCCTACGAGCAGTACTTC,CASRAGNTSSYEQYF
TRBV9,TRBJ2-2,-,13,few,TGTGCCAGCAGCGTAGGAGGGGCCGGGGAGCTGTTTTTT,CASSVGGAGELFF
TRBV11-2,TRBJ2-3,TRBD2,15,-,TGTGCCAGCAGCTCCCCAAGCGGGAACACAGATACGCAGTATTTT,CASSSPSGNTDTQYF